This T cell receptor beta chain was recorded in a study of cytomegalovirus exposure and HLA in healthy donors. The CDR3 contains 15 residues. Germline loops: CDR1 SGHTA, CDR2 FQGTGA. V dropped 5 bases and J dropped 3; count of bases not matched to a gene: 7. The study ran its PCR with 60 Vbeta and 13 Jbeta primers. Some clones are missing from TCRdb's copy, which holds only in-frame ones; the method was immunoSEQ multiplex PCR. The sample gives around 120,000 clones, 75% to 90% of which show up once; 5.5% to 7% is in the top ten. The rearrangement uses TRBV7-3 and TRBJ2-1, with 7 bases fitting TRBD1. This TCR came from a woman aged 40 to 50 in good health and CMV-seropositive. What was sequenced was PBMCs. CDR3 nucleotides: TGTGCCAGCAGCCCCACAGGGGACAACTACAATGAGCAGTTCTTC. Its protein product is CASSPTGDNYNEQFF.